The entry below gives a single TCR beta chain sequence along with its context. This clonotype showed up many times. This clone's antigen is unknown. Per-base quality was not reported, and no clone a single base away is much larger than it. This beta chain is an off-target read within a library intended for alpha chains, so its frequency means little. From V the trimming removes 3 bases and from J it removes 5 bases, while the gene matches leave 4 bases of the junction unaccounted for. For CDR1 and CDR2, the germline V gene (reference sequence) lists DFQATT and SNEGSKA. Including cysteine and phenylalanine, the CDR3 has 13 amino acids. Just the 39-base CDR3 DNA is kept, in frame starting at base 1. Library construction relied on 5' RACE. Sequenced using a NextSeq 500. In the TCR library protocol, a unique molecular identifier was attached to each TCR cDNA molecule so that PCR and sequencing errors could be corrected. The published analysis was carried out like this. TCR identification, UMI-based error correction and CDR3 extraction were all carried out with Decombinator tools. TCRs above a frequency of 2 per 1,000, corresponding to the top 1% of the tumor frequency distribution, were defined as expanded. Renyi diversity was calculated using the R vegan package after each repertoire was subsampled 100 times to 5,000 TCRs. To build CDR3 similarity networks, amino acid triplet string-kernel similarity was used, and CDR3s were connected when their pairwise similarity was above 0.82. TCRdb trimmed the raw reads at Q25, called clones with MiXCR and kept productive beta chains. Merged by CDR3 protein, the rows form single entries marked with the most common genes and DNA. These V and J calls rely on TCRdb rather than the paper's analysis. The sample table holds 9,500 to 15,000 distinct CDR3 sequences, of which roughly 6.4% were seen once. Under 13% of the sample is in the top ten clones.

This entry is derived from a study of spatial heterogeneity in lung cancer (dated by TCRdb to about 2019). Background on the whole study: More beta-chain than alpha-chain transcripts were consistently detected, likely reflecting higher beta-chain transcript abundance. In the raw uncorrected reads, each unique combination of TCR and UMI appeared more than ten times on average. In non-small cell lung cancer, the study quantitatively compared TCR alpha and beta repertoires across several tumor regions, matched nontumor lung, and blood. Nonsynonymous mutation counts, determined by whole-exome sequencing of tumor tissue, were related to features of the TCR repertoire. At surgery, both alpha and beta chains were TCR-sequenced in over 200 tumor regions, approximately 64 matched nontumor lung samples and around 50 PBMC samples.

The sample's time point, from its label and the paper: sample taken at primary tumor resection. Without any cell sorting, TCR sequencing was performed on whole RNA extracted either from tumor and nontumor lung tissue or from cryopreserved PBMC samples. Samples were obtained from fewer than 80 patients with early-stage, untreated non-small cell lung cancer from the lung TRACERx cohort. A patient was chosen for TCR sequencing only when enough RNA was available from at least two tumor regions. Before selection, tumor and adjacent nontumor lung specimens were reviewed by a lung pathologist. General study outcomes and caveats: Additional single-cell paired TCR alpha and beta sequencing was considered necessary to confirm, at a functional level, the hypothesis that regional TCRs recognize regional mutations.

The material was normal lung tissue next to the tumor, obtained at surgery. The rearranged segments are TRBV20-1 and TRBJ2-1, with 7 junctional bases fitting TRBD2. The receptor was derived from a male donor with early-stage non-small cell lung cancer. At the DNA level, the sequence is TGCAGTGCTAGTTGGCTAGCGGACAATGAGCAGTTCTTC. Translated, this gives CSASWLADNEQFF.